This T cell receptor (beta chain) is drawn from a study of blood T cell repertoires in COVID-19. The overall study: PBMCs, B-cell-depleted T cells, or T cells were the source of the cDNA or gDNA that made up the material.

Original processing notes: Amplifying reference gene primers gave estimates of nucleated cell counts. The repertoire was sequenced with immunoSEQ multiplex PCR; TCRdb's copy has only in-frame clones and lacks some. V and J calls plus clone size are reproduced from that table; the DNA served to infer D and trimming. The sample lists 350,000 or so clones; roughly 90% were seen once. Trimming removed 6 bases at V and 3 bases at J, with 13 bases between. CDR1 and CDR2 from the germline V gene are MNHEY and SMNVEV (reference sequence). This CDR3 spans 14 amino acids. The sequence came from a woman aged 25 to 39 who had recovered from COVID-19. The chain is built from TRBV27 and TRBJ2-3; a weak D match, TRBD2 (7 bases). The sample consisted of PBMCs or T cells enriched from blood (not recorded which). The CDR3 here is CASRPGGRTDTQYF. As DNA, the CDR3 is TGTGCCAGCAGACCCGGGGGGCGAACAGATACGCAGTATTTT.